This T cell receptor (beta chain) was recovered during a study of cytomegalovirus exposure and HLA in healthy donors. TCRdb's table, derived via immunoSEQ multiplex PCR, lists solely in-frame clones and lacks some. The sample lists roughly 82,000 clones; 90% to 95% were seen once. Regarding the study as a whole: Researchers counted over 150 TCR beta chains as cytomegalovirus-associated. The tendency of first-cohort TCR clusters to co-occur in the roughly 120 validation repertoires was the finding of a later analysis. Cytomegalovirus status, reportedly, was diagnosed with high specificity and sensitivity by the classifier.

The CDR3 covers 15 residues. From germline, CDR1 is MNHEY and CDR2 SVGAGI. V was pared by 5 bases and J by 0 bases, with 6 bases of the junction left unmatched. On this clone itself: Its antigen is unknown.

The donors were in the approximately 110-subject validation cohort; that cohort was separate from the approximately 670-subject first cohort. This chain connects TRBV6-5 to TRBJ1-1; 7 bases match TRBD1. The clonotype originates from a man between 18 and 35 years old in good health and CMV-seronegative. The sequenced material came from PBMCs. The CDR3: CASSTRQGLNTEAFF. In DNA form, the CDR3 reads TGTGCCAGCAGTACACGACAGGGTTTGAACACTGAAGCTTTCTTT.